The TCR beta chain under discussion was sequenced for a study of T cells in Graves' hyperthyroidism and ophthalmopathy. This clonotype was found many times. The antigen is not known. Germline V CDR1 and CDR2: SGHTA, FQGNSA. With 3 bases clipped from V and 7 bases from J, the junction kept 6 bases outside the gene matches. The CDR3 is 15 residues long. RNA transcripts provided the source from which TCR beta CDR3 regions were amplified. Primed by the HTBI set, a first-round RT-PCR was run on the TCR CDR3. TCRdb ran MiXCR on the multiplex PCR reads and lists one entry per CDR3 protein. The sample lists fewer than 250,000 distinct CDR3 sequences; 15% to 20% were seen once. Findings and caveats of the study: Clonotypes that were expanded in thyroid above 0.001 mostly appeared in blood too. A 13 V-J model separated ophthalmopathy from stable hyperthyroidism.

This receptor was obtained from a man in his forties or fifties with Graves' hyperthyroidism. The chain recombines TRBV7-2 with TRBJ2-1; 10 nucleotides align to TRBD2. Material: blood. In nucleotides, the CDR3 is TGTGCCAGCAGCTTGTCCCCTAGCGGGAGAAATGAGCAGTTCTTC. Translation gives CASSLSPSGRNEQFF.